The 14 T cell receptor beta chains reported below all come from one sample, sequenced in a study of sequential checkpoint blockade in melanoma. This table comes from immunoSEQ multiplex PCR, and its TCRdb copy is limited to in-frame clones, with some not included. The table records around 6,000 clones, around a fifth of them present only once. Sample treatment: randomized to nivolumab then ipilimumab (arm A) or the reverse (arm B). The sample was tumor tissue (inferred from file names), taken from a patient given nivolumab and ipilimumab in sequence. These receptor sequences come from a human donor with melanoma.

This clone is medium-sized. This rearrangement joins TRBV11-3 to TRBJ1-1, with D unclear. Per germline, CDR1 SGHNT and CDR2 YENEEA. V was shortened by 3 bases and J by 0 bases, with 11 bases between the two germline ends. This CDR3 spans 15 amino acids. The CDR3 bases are TGTGCCAGCAGCTTGGATCCGCCATTGAACACTGAAGCTTTCTTT. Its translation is CASSLDPPLNTEAFF.

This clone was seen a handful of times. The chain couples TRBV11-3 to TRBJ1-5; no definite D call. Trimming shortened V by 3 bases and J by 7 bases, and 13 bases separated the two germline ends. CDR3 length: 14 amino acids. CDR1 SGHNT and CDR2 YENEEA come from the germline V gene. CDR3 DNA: TGTGCCAGCAGCTTGGCAGAAGGGAACCAGCCCCAGCATTTT. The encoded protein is CASSLAEGNQPQHF.

The CDR3 region has the DNA TGTGCCTGGACCGAGCAGGGATCTGGGGCCAACGTCCTGACTTTC. Encoded protein: CAWTEQGSGANVLTF. The chain uses TRBV30 and TRBJ2-6; weak D call: TRBD1 (5 bases). CDR3 length: 15 residues. V dropped 4 bases and J dropped 1 base, with 11 bases sitting between them. Germline CDR1 is GTSNPN and CDR2 is SVGIG (reference sequence).

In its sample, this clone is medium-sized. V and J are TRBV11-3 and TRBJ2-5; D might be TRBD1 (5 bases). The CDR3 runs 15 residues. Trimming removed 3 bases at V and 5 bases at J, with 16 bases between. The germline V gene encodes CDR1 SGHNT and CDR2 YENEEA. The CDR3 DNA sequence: TGTGCCAGCAGCTTTACAGGAGTAGGGTCGGAGACCCAGTACTTC. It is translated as CASSFTGVGSETQYF. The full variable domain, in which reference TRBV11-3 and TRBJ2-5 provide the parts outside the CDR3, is EAGVVQSPRYKIIEKKQPVAFWCNPISGHNTLYWYLQNLGQGPELLIRYENEEAVDDSQLPKDRFSAERLKGVDSTLKIQPAELGDSAVYLCASSFTGVGSETQYFGPGTRLLVL.

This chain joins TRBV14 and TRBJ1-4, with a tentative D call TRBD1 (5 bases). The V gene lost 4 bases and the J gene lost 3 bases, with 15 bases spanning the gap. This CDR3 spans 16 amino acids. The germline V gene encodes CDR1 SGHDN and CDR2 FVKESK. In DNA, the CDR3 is TGTGCCAGCAGCCTTGGGGGAACCCTCTCTAATGAAAAACTGTTTTTT. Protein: CASSLGGTLSNEKLFF.

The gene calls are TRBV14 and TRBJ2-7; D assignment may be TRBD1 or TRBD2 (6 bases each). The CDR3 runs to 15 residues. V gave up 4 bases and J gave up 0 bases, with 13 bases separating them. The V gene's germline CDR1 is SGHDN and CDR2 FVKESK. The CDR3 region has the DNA TGTGCCAGCAGCCCCCTGGGGGGCTACTCCTACGAGCAGTACTTC. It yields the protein CASSPLGGYSYEQYF.

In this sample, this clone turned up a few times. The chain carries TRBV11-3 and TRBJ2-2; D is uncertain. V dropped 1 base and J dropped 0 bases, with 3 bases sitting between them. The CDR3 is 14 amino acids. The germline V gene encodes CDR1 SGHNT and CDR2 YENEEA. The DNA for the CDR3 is TGTGCCAGCAGCTTAGGTGCGAACACCGGGGAGCTGTTTTTT. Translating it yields CASSLGANTGELFF.

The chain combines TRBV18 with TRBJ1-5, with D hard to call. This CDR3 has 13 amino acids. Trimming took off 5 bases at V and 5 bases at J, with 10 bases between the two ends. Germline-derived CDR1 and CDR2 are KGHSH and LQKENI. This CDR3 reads CASSGTDYQPQHF. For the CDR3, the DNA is TGTGCCAGCTCAGGAACGGATTATCAGCCCCAGCATTTT.

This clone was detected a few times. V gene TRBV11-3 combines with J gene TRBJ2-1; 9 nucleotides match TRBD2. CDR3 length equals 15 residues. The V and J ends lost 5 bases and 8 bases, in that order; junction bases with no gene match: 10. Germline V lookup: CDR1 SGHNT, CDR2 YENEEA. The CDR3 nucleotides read TGTGCCAGCAGCCGTGGCGGGAGGGCCCTGGATGAGCAGTTCTTC. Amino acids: CASSRGGRALDEQFF.

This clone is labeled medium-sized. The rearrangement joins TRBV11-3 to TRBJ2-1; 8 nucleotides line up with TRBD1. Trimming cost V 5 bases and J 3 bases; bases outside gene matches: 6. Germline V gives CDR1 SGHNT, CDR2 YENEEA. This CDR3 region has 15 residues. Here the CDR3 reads CASSPDRGHYNEQFF. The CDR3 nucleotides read TGTGCCAGCAGCCCCGACAGGGGACACTACAATGAGCAGTTCTTC.

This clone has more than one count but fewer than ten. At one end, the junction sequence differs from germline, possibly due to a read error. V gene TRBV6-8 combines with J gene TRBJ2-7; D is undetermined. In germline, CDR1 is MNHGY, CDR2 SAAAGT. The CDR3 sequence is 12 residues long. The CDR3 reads CAISVVSYEQYF. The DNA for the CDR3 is TGTGCCATCAGTGTGGTCTCCTACGAGCAGTACTTC.

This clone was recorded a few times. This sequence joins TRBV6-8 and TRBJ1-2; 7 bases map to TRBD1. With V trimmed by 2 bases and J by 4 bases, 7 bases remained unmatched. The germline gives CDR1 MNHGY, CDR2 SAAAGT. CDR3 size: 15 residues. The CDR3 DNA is TGTGCCAGCAGTTACGTCGAGGGACAGCGCTATGGCTACACCTTC. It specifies CASSYVEGQRYGYTF.

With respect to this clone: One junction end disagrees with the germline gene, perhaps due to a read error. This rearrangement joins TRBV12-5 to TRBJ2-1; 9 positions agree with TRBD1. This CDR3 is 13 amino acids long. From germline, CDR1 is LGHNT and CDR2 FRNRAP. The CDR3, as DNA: TGTGCCAGTGAGACGCTCCCGGGACAGGGAAGGTTCTTC. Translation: CASETLPGQGRFF.

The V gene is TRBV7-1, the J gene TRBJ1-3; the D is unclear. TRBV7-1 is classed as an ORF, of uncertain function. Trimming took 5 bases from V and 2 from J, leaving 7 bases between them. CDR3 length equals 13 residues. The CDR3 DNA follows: TGTGCCAGCAGCCCCATAGCTGGAAACACCATATATTTT. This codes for CASSPIAGNTIYF.